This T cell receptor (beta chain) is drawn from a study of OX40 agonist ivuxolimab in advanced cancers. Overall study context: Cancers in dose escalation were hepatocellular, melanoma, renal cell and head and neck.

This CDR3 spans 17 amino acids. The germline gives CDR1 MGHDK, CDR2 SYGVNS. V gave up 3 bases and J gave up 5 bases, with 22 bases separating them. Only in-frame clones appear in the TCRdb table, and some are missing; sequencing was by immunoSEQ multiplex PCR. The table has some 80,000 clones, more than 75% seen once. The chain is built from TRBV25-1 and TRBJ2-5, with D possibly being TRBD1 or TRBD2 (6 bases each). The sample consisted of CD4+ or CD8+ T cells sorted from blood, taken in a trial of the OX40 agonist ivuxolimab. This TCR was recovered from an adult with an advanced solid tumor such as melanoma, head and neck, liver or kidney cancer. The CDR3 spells CASSEPGGTPLGETQYF. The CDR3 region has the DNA TGTGCCAGCAGTGAGCCCGGCGGGACACCCTTAGGGGAGACCCAGTACTTC.